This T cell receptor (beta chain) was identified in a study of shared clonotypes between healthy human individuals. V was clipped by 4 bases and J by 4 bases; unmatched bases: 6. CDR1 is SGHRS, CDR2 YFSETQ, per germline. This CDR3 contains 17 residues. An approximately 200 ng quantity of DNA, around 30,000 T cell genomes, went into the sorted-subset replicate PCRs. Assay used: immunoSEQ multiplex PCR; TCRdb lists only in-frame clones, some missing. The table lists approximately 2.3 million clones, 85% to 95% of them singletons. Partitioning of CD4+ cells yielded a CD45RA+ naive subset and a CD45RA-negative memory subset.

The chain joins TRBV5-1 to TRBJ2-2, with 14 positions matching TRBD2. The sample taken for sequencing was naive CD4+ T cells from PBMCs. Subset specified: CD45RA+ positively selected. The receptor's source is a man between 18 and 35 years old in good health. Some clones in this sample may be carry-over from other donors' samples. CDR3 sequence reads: CASSLTGTSGSTGELFF. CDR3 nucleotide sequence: TGCGCCAGCAGCCTAACCGGGACTAGCGGGAGCACCGGGGAGCTGTTTTTT.